The next 15 T cell receptor beta chains were all read from a single sample in a study of tissue T cells after allogeneic stem cell transplantation. Libraries were prepared by immunoSEQ multiplex PCR; TCRdb keeps only in-frame clonotypes and omits some of them. Among nearly 50,000 clones listed, 73% were seen once. The material sequenced was sorted cells pooled from one or two spleens. Source of these receptors: a pool of C57BL/6 mice in good health.

On this clone itself: Mouse germline and gene names are used. Sequencing ends 1 residue short of the CDR3 end; the germline J gene provides the rest. The chain employs TRBV20 and TRBJ2-7; D unclear. CDR3 size: 12 residues. Germline values: CDR1 GFQATS, CDR2 STVNSAI. Trimming shortened V by 3 bases and J by 1 base, and 7 bases separated the two germline ends. Incomplete CDR3 DNA: TGTGGTGCTAGACGCCAGTCCTATGAACAGTAC. Protein product: CGARRQSYEQY. The full CDR3 reads CGARRQSYEQYF.

Comment on this clone: The germline and genes are mouse ones. With the read ending 1 residue before the CDR3 end, the germline J gene is used to fill in that end. V gene TRBV5 combines with J gene TRBJ2-5; 7 bases are shared with TRBD2. The ends lost 1 base at V and 4 bases at J; junction bases unmatched: 8. The germline CDR1 and CDR2 sequences are LGHNA and YNLKQL (reference sequence). The CDR3 is made up of 16 amino acids. CDR3 amino acids: CASSQALTGLKDTQYF. CDR3 bases read: TGTGCCAGCAGCCAAGCTCTGACTGGGTTGAAAGACACCCAGTAC.

On this clone itself: Germline and genes here are mouse. Read data end 1 residue before the CDR3 end; the end is taken from the germline J gene. The V call is TRBV26, the J call TRBJ1-4, with D maybe TRBD1 (6 bases). The CDR3 spans 14 residues. Germline V gene sequence: CDR1 KGHPV, CDR2 FQNQEV (reference sequence). The ends were cut back, 3 bases at V and 3 bases at J, with 8 bases in the middle. The covered CDR3 bases are TGTGCCAGCAGTCTCGGGACAACCAACGAAAGATTATTT. As protein: CASSLGTTNERLF. The CDR3 in full is CASSLGTTNERLFF.

Remarks on this clone: These gene names are mouse names. The read falls 1 residue short of the CDR3 end, and the missing part is taken from the germline J gene. The gene calls are TRBV1 and TRBJ1-2, with 7 bases fitting TRBD1. CDR3 length: 16 amino acids. CDR1 is NSQYPW and CDR2 is LRSPGD in the germline V gene (reference sequence). V shed 0 bases, J shed 0 bases, and the junction held 4 bases outside the gene matches. The part of the CDR3 DNA that was read is TGCACCTGCAGTGCAGATTTAACAGGGGCAAACTCCGACTACACC. It encodes CTCSADLTGANSDYT. The entire CDR3 sequence reads CTCSADLTGANSDYTF.

In this sample, this clone turned up a few times. Any gene name here is a mouse gene name. The CDR3 end lies 1 residue beyond the end of the read and is filled in from the germline J gene. V is TRBV13-3 and J is TRBJ2-1; no firm D call. Trimming shortened V by 2 bases and J by 1 base, and 7 bases separated the two germline ends. CDR1 and CDR2 from the germline V gene are NNHDY and SYVADS. This CDR3 has 14 residues. The sequenced part of the CDR3 DNA is TGTGCCAGCAGTGAAAACAGAAACTATGCTGAGCAGTTC. Amino acid sequence: CASSENRNYAEQF. The whole CDR3 sequence reads CASSENRNYAEQFF.

This clone occurred once. Gene names and germline refer to mouse. The read terminates 1 residue before the CDR3 end, so the remaining end is supplied by the germline J gene. V gene TRBV13-3 combines with J gene TRBJ1-1, with 9 bases lining up with TRBD1. CDR3 length equals 14 residues. The ends lost 4 bases at V and 3 bases at J; junction bases unmatched: 4. Germline assignment: CDR1 NNHDY and CDR2 SYVADS. The CDR3 DNA, read in part, is TGTGCCAGCAGTTGGGACAGGGAAGACACAGAAGTCTTC. This translates into CASSWDREDTEVF. The entire CDR3 protein is CASSWDREDTEVFF.

As concerns this clone: Germline and genes: mouse. The CDR3 is cut off 1 residue early in the read; its end comes from the germline J gene. The chain carries TRBV26 and TRBJ2-5; 13 bases line up with TRBD2. The CDR3 is 15 residues long. Germline CDR1 is KGHPV and CDR2 is FQNQEV (reference sequence). Trimming took 4 bases from V and 5 from J; bases not matched to a gene: 3. CDR3 DNA, as far as it was read: TGTGCCAGCAGTCAGGGACTGGGGGGGTCAGACACCCAGTAC. Protein: CASSQGLGGSDTQY. From start to end, the CDR3 is CASSQGLGGSDTQYF.

Notes on this clone: Gene names denote mouse genes. The read finishes 1 residue shy of the CDR3 end, and the germline J gene is used to complete it. The chain joins TRBV3 to TRBJ1-3; D might be TRBD1 (5 bases). V lost 5 bases and J lost 2, with 10 bases in between. The CDR3 contains 14 residues. The germline V gene encodes CDR1 SNHLY and CDR2 FYNGKV (reference sequence). Partial CDR3 DNA: TGTGCCAGCAGCCCGACGGGGCCTGGAAATACGCTCTAT. Its translation is CASSPTGPGNTLY. In full, the CDR3 reads CASSPTGPGNTLYF. The whole variable domain, filled in from reference TRBV3 and TRBJ1-3, reads GPKVLQIPSHQIIDMGQMVTLNCDPVSNHLYFYWYKQILGQQMEFLVNFYNGKVMEKSKLFKDQFSVERPDGSYFTLKIQPTALEDSAVYFCASSPTGPGNTLYFGEGSRLIVV.

In regard to this clone: Here the gene names and germline are mouse. The read is 1 residue too short to cover the CDR3 end, so that end is filled in from the germline J gene. V usage is TRBV29 and J usage is TRBJ2-5; TRBD1 aligns across 9 bases. The CDR3 runs 13 residues. Germline V gives CDR1 MSHET, CDR2 SYDVDS. The V segment lost 5 bases and the J segment 5 bases; nucleotides outside the gene matches: 2. CDR3 bases read: TGTGCTAGCAGTACAGGGGGCCGAGACACCCAGTAC. Protein sequence: CASSTGGRDTQY. The whole CDR3 reads CASSTGGRDTQYF.

On this clone: Gene names are mouse gene names. The read gets to within 1 residue of the CDR3 end, and the germline J gene fills in the rest. This chain connects TRBV3 to TRBJ2-5, with TRBD2 matching over 11 bases. V gave up 3 bases and J gave up 4 bases; unmatched junction bases: 0. The germline gives CDR1 SNHLY, CDR2 FYNGKV (reference sequence). This CDR3 is 14 amino acids long. The CDR3 DNA, read in part, is TGTGCCAGCAGCTTGGGACTGGGGGAAGACACCCAGTAC. Protein sequence: CASSLGLGEDTQY. The whole CDR3 protein reads CASSLGLGEDTQYF.

Comments on this clone: The gene names here belong to mouse. The read halts 1 residue ahead of the CDR3 end, with the missing end drawn from the germline J gene. The chain recombines TRBV31 with TRBJ2-7, with a tentative D call TRBD1 (6 bases). The V end lost 1 base, the J end lost 4 bases, and 11 bases lay between the germline ends. The germline V gene encodes CDR1 GKSSPN and CDR2 SITVG. The CDR3 spans 13 residues. The part of the CDR3 DNA that was read is TGTGCCTGGAGTCCGGGACATCTTTATGAACAGTAC. Translation gives CAWSPGHLYEQY. The entire CDR3 protein is CAWSPGHLYEQYF.

Note on this clone: Gene names are mouse gene names. Read data end 1 residue before the CDR3 end; the end is taken from the germline J gene. The genes are TRBV4 and TRBJ2-3; TRBD1 aligns across 9 bases. Per germline, CDR1 LGHDT and CDR2 YNNKQL (reference sequence). Losses at the gene ends were 5 bases for V and 8 bases for J; bases not matched to a gene: 5. This CDR3 spans 13 amino acids. The covered CDR3 bases are TGTGCCAGCAGCCGGACAGGGGTGGGAACGCTGTAT. Amino acids: CASSRTGVGTLY. The whole CDR3 reads CASSRTGVGTLYF.

Points on this clone: Mouse gene names and germline throughout. The missing CDR3 end, 1 residue past where the read stops, is filled in from the germline J gene. The rearrangement joins TRBV13-1 to TRBJ2-3, with 12 bases identical to TRBD2. With 5 bases clipped from V and 1 base from J, the junction kept 5 bases outside the gene matches. Germline V lookup: CDR1 NSHNY, CDR2 SYGAGN. This CDR3 spans 16 amino acids. CDR3 residues: CASRKTGGAGAETLYF. The CDR3 bases that were read are TGTGCCAGCAGGAAGACTGGGGGGGCCGGTGCAGAAACGCTGTAT.

With respect to this clone: Mouse gene names apply. The chain's CDR3 is CASGEGGSGNTLYF. Incomplete CDR3 DNA: TGTGCCAGCGGTGAAGGGGGTTCTGGAAATACGCTCTAT. The V call is TRBV13-2, the J call TRBJ1-3; tentative D call: TRBD1 (6 bases). The sequence runs out 1 residue before the end of the CDR3; the remainder is reconstructed from the germline J gene. V lost 2 bases and J 0 bases, leaving 6 bases between the germline ends. Germline assignment: CDR1 NNHNN and CDR2 SYGAGS (reference sequence). The CDR3 contains 14 residues.

This clone occurred once. Mouse gene names and germline throughout. The read comes to an end 1 residue before the CDR3 does, leaving the germline J gene to fill in the end. V is TRBV5 and J is TRBJ1-3, with 8 bases lining up with TRBD1. V trimming: 1 base; J trimming: 1 base; junction bases outside the gene matches: 6. CDR3 length: 17 amino acids. The V gene's germline CDR1 is LGHNA and CDR2 YNLKQL (reference sequence). The CDR3 sequence: CASSQVQGAASGNTLYF. Partial CDR3 DNA: TGTGCCAGCAGCCAAGTCCAGGGGGCGGCCTCTGGAAATACGCTCTAT.